The rows below give T cell receptor beta chains drawn from one sample of a study of blood T cell repertoires in COVID-19. Some clones are missing from TCRdb's copy, which holds only in-frame ones; the method was immunoSEQ multiplex PCR. The table includes 350,000 to 550,000 clones, around 89% detected once. The source material was peripheral blood. The receptors stem from a woman in her 30s with acute or convalescent COVID-19. Both conserved end residues are part of each CDR3. Each record gives: J gene, V gene, CDR3 length, clone size, D gene, CDR3 DNA, CDR3 protein. The D gene is left open where the match is weak. Size values are once, few and many counts, or a class for expanded clones, and some rows have none.

>TRBJ2-3|TRBV11-2|13|.|.
TGTGCCAGCAGCCAGATAACCACAGATACGCAGTATTTT
CASSQITTDTQYF
>TRBJ1-2|TRBV28|15|.|.
TGTGCCAGCAGCCGGGGAGGGGCAACCAACTATGGCTACACCTTC
CASSRGGATNYGYTF
>TRBJ1-3|TRBV18|15|.|.
TGTGCCAGCTCACCCGTAATCAGGGTTGGAAACACCATATATTTT
CASSPVIRVGNTIYF
>TRBJ1-6|TRBV7-3|15|once|.
TGTGCCAGCAGCTCCTCGGGAGGTTCCGGTTCACCCCTCCACTTT
CASSSSGGSGSPLHF
>TRBJ2-2|TRBV9|17|.|TRBD2
TGTGCCAGCAGTGTAACTAGCGGGGGGGCCTTGTCCGGGGAGCTGTTTTTT
CASSVTSGGALSGELFF
>TRBJ2-6|TRBV11-3|16|.|.
TGTGCCAGCAGCTTATCGTCAGGGTATGGGGCCAACGTCCTGACTTTC
CASSLSSGYGANVLTF
>TRBJ2-7|TRBV30|11|.|TRBD2
TGTGCCTGGAGCGTGGGGGGGGAGCAGTACTTC
CAWSVGGEQYF
>TRBJ2-5|TRBV5-1|17|.|TRBD2
TGCGCCAGCAGCTTGCGGGTAGCGGGGGGAAGCCAAGAGACCCAGTACTTC
CASSLRVAGGSQETQYF
>TRBJ2-1|TRBV11-2|13|.|.
TGTGCCAGCAGCTTAGTCTCTGGCAGTGAGCAGTTCTTC
CASSLVSGSEQFF
>TRBJ2-1|TRBV29-1|11|.|.
TGCAGCTTACGACACACCAATGAGCAATTCTTC
CSLRHTNEQFF
>TRBJ2-7|TRBV7-8|13|.|.
TGTGCCAGCAGCAACCGACGGGCGGGGGAGCAGTACTTC
CASSNRRAGEQYF
>TRBJ2-1|TRBV24-1|14|.|TRBD1
TGTGCCACCAGTGACCCAACAGGGGACAATGAGCAGTTCTTC
CATSDPTGDNEQFF
>TRBJ2-3|TRBV7-9|17|.|TRBD2
TGTGCCAGCAGCTTAGCTTACGCGGGGGAGCTCACAGATACGCAGTATTTT
CASSLAYAGELTDTQYF
>TRBJ2-5|TRBV5-8|14|.|TRBD1
TGTGCCAGCAGCTGGACAGGGGGGCAAGAGACCCAGTACTTC
CASSWTGGQETQYF
>TRBJ2-1|TRBV7-9|16|.|TRBD1
TGTGCCAGCAGCCCCCCGGGACAGTCTTACTACAATGAGCAGTTCTTC
CASSPPGQSYYNEQFF